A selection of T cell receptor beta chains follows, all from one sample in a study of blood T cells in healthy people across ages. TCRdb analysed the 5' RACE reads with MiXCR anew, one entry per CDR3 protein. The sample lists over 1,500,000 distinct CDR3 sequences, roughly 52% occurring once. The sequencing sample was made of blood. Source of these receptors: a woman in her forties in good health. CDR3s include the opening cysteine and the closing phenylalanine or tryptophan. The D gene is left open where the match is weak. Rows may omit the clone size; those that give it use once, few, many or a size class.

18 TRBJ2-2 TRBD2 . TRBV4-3 CASSRTSGGLANTGELFF TGCGCCAGCAGCCGGACTAGCGGGGGGCTAGCCAACACCGGGGAGCTGTTTTTT
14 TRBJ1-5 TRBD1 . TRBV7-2 CASSLGGGPQPQHF TGTGCCAGCAGCTTAGGAGGGGGCCCTCAGCCCCAGCATTTT
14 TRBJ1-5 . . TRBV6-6 CASRDSSSNQPQHF TGTGCCAGCAGAGACAGCTCTAGCAATCAGCCCCAGCATTTT
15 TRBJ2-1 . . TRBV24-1 CATGDAAFGGYEQFF TGTGCCACCGGTGATGCTGCCTTCGGGGGCTATGAGCAGTTCTTC
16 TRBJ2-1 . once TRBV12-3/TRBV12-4 CASSLVGGRMGNEQFF TGTGCCAGCAGTTTAGTCGGGGGGCGGATGGGCAATGAGCAGTTCTTC
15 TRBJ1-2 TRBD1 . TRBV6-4 CASSEQAQGDYGYTF TGTGCCAGCAGTGAACAGGCACAGGGGGACTATGGCTACACCTTC
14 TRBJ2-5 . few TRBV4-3 CASSQDGSRETQYF TGCGCCAGCAGCCAAGATGGCAGCCGGGAGACCCAGTACTTC
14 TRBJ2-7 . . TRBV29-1 CSVRDNQGYNEQYF TGCAGCGTTCGTGACAACCAGGGCTACAATGAGCAGTACTTC
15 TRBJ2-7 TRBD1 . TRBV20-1 CSARPPGQGVNEQYF TGCAGTGCTAGACCGCCGGGACAGGGGGTCAACGAGCAGTACTTC
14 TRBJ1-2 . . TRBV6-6 CASSYVDGVYGYTF TGTGCCAGCAGTTACGTGGACGGAGTCTATGGCTACACCTTC
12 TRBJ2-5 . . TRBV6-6 CASRVLGGEQYF TGTGCCAGCAGAGTATTGGGGGGTGAGCAGTACTTC
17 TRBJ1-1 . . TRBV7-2 CASSLRELGWIGTEAFF TGTGCCAGCAGCTTAAGGGAGCTGGGGTGGATAGGGACTGAAGCTTTCTTT
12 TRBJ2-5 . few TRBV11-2 CASSRTLETQYF TGTGCCAGCAGCCGGACACTAGAGACCCAGTACTTC
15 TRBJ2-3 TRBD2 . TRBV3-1 CASSPQAGGTDTQYF TGTGCCAGCAGCCCCCAAGCGGGGGGCACAGATACGCAGTATTTT
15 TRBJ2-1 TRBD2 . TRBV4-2 CASSYTSGDRNEQFF TGTGCCAGCAGCTACACTAGCGGGGACCGGAATGAGCAGTTCTTC
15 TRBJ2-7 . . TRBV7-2 CASSERGTKAYEQYF TGTGCCAGCAGCGAGAGGGGGACAAAAGCCTACGAGCAGTACTTC
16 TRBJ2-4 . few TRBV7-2 CASSWQGAGQRNIQYF TGTGCCAGCAGCTGGCAAGGGGCGGGACAGAGAAACATTCAGTACTTC
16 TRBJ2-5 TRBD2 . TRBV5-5 CASSLQPAGGLETQYF TGTGCCAGCAGCTTGCAACCAGCGGGGGGCCTGGAGACCCAGTACTTC
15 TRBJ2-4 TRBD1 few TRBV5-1 CASSLEGTGLPIQYF TGCGCCAGCAGCTTGGAGGGGACAGGGCTTCCCATTCAGTACTTC
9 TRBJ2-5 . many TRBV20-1 CSARETQYF TGCAGTGCTAGAGAGACCCAGTACTTC
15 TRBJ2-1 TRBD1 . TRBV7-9 CASTQKRDRLNEQFF TGTGCCAGCACCCAGAAGAGGGACAGGTTAAATGAGCAGTTCTTC
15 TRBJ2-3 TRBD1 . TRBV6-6 CASSYWDRPADTQYF TGTGCCAGCAGTTACTGGGACAGGCCAGCAGATACGCAGTATTTT
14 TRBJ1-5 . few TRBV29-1 CSVGGGGGNQPQHF TGCAGCGTGGGTGGTGGAGGGGGCAATCAGCCCCAGCATTTT
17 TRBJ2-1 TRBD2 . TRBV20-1 CSARLGAGRPRWNEQFF TGCAGTGCCCGACTCGGAGCGGGGCGCCCTCGTTGGAATGAGCAGTTCTTC
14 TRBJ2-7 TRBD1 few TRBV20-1 CSARDRQGAYEQYF TGCAGTGCTAGAGACCGCCAGGGGGCCTACGAGCAGTACTTC
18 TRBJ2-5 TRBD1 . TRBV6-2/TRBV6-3 CASSYGARGRLGQETQYF TGTGCCAGCAGTTACGGGGCCAGGGGGCGCCTAGGGCAAGAGACCCAGTACTTC
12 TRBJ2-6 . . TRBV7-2 CASSLMGNVLTF TGTGCCAGCAGCTTAATGGGGAACGTCCTGACTTTC
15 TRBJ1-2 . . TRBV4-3 CASSQEVRGDYDYTF TGCGCCAGCAGCCAAGAGGTCAGGGGAGACTATGACTACACCTTC
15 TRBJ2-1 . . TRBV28 CASSLRQELYNEQFF TGTGCCAGCAGTCTTCGACAGGAACTCTACAATGAGCAGTTCTTC
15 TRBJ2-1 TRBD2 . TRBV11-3 CASSLSSGNYNEQFF TGTGCCAGCAGCCTTTCTAGCGGGAACTACAATGAGCAGTTCTTC
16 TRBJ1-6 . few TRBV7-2 CASSSRRSSYNSPLHF TGTGCCAGCAGCTCTCGACGGAGCTCCTATAATTCACCCCTCCACTTT
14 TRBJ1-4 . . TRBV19 CASTPGRDNEKLFF TGTGCCAGTACCCCGGGTAGAGATAATGAAAAACTGTTTTTT
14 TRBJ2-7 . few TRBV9 CASSVSGDSGEQYF TGTGCCAGCAGCGTATCCGGGGACTCGGGGGAGCAGTACTTC
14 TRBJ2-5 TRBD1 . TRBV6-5 CASRMTGAKETQYF TGTGCCAGCAGGATGACAGGGGCGAAAGAGACCCAGTACTTC
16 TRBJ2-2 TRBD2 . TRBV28 CASRGKRGLYTGELFF TGTGCCAGCAGGGGAAAGCGGGGGCTCTACACCGGGGAGCTGTTTTTT
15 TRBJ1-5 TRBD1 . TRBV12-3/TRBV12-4 CVSSLQGFGSQPQHF TGTGTCAGCAGTTTACAGGGGTTTGGAAGTCAGCCCCAGCATTTT
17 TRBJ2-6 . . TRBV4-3 CASSPFGGSRGANVLTF TGCGCCAGCAGCCCTTTCGGGGGCTCACGGGGGGCCAACGTCCTGACTTTC
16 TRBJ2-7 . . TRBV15 CATSSLGQGLTYEQYF TGTGCCACCAGCAGCTTAGGGCAGGGGCTTACCTACGAGCAGTACTTC
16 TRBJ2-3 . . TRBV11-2 CASSLVSSALTDTQYF TGTGCCAGCAGCTTAGTGTCTAGCGCCCTCACAGATACGCAGTATTTT
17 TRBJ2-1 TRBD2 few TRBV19 CASRSPAGGHVYNEQFF TGTGCCAGTAGGTCCCCTGCGGGGGGACATGTCTACAATGAGCAGTTCTTC
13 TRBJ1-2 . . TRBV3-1 CASSDGGGRGYTF TGTGCCAGCAGTGACGGGGGGGGAAGAGGCTACACCTTC
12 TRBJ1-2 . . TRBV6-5 CATRGVGYGYTF TGTGCCACCCGCGGGGTGGGGTATGGCTACACCTTC
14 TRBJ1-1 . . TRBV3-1 CASRPQGLGTEAFF TGTGCCAGCAGGCCACAGGGTCTCGGCACTGAAGCTTTCTTT
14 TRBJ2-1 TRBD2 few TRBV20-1 CSALRASGVNEQFF TGCAGTGCTCTTCGGGCTAGCGGGGTCAATGAGCAGTTCTTC
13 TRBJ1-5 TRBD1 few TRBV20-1 CSALRGDNQPQHF TGCAGTGCTCTCAGGGGGGATAATCAGCCCCAGCATTTT